Below are 17 T cell receptor beta chains sequenced from a single sample in a study of blood T cell repertoires in COVID-19. Using immunoSEQ multiplex PCR, the repertoire was profiled, and TCRdb retains in-frame clones only, with some absent. This sample yields around 300,000 clones, of which around 87% are seen a single time; approximately 5% belongs to the top ten. The sample was PBMCs or T cells enriched from blood (not recorded which). These receptors were collected from a woman aged 25 to 39 who had recovered from COVID-19.

In its sample, this clone was seen once. CDR3 residues: CASTQLEGRDTEAFF. The CDR3 nucleotides read TGTGCCAGCACCCAACTGGAGGGGCGGGACACTGAAGCTTTCTTT. This rearrangement joins TRBV13 to TRBJ1-1; perhaps TRBD1 as D (5 bases). Germline V gene data show CDR1 as PRHDT and CDR2 as FYEKMQ (reference sequence). This CDR3 contains 15 residues. The V end was cut by 7 bases, the J end by 3 bases, with 18 bases between.

The chain recombines TRBV18 with TRBJ2-3; 8 bases are shared with TRBD2. V lost 2 bases to trimming and J lost 1 base; unmatched junction nucleotides: 2. CDR3 length: 15 amino acids. CDR1 KGHSH and CDR2 LQKENI come from the germline V gene. The CDR3 sequence: CASSPNGGGTDTQYF. The CDR3 DNA follows: TGTGCCAGCTCACCAAACGGGGGGGGCACAGATACGCAGTATTTT.

The chain carries TRBV28 and TRBJ2-3, with 8 bases fitting TRBD2. J lost 2 bases, V lost 3 bases, and 22 bases had no gene match. The length of the CDR3 is 21 residues. Per the germline V gene, CDR1 is MDHEN and CDR2 is SYDVKM. CDR3 coding DNA: TGTGCCAGCAGTTTTGGGAGGTCTTTTACGGGGGGGCTTCGTACCACAGATACGCAGTATTTT. Encoded protein: CASSFGRSFTGGLRTTDTQYF.

This clone showed up just once. The chain has TRBV7-8 and TRBJ1-6; possible D gene TRBD1, 6 bases. In germline, CDR1 is SGHVS, CDR2 FQNEAQ. V shed 1 base and J shed 5 bases, with 9 bases lying between them. The CDR3 length is 15 residues. CDR3 loop: CASSLGWDNNSPLHF. The CDR3 nucleotides are TGTGCCAGCAGCTTAGGGTGGGACAATAATTCACCCCTCCACTTT.

The rearrangement links TRBV5-5 to TRBJ1-2, with no clear D. V lost 4 bases and J 8 bases, leaving 12 bases between the germline ends. CDR3 length: 12 residues. Germline values: CDR1 SGHKS, CDR2 YYEKEE (reference sequence). CDR3 amino acids: CASSPYTEGYTF. The CDR3 DNA reads as TGTGCCAGCAGCCCGTATACAGAAGGCTACACCTTC.

The V call is TRBV6-6, the J call TRBJ1-2; 10 nucleotides match TRBD1. V trimming: 4 bases; J trimming: 6 bases; junction bases outside the gene matches: 8. CDR1 is MNHNY and CDR2 is SVGAGI in the germline V gene (reference sequence). The CDR3 totals 15 residues. The CDR3 DNA reads as TGTGCCAGCAGTTGGTGGACAGGGGGGAATGATGGCTACACCTTC. The encoded protein is CASSWWTGGNDGYTF.

As for this clone: An end of the junction differs from the germline gene, which may be a read error. CDR3 DNA: TGTGCCAGCTCATCACCACTCGACAGGGGGAACACTGAAGCTTTCTTT. Protein product: CASSSPLDRGNTEAFF. The chain links TRBV18 to TRBJ1-1; TRBD1 matches at 8 bases. This CDR3 contains 16 residues. CDR1 KGHSH and CDR2 LQKENI come from the germline V gene.

The J gene is TRBJ1-2, the V gene TRBV30, with D unclear. CDR3 size: 13 residues. The V gene lost 0 bases and the J gene lost 4 bases, with 9 bases spanning the gap. The germline CDR1 and CDR2 sequences are GTSNPN and SVGIG (reference sequence). The CDR3 sequence: CAWSVSASYGYTF. CDR3 DNA sequence: TGTGCCTGGAGTGTGTCAGCGAGCTATGGCTACACCTTC.

J is TRBJ2-7 and V is TRBV5-1; D might be TRBD1 (6 bases). Trimming removed 4 bases at V and 4 bases at J, with 18 bases between. The CDR3 runs to 15 residues. Germline V gene data show CDR1 as SGHRS and CDR2 as YFSETQ. For the CDR3, the DNA is TGCGCCAGCAGCCTGGGGATCACTACAGGGTACGAGCAGTACTTC. Translated: CASSLGITTGYEQYF. Based on the CDR3 plus reference TRBV5-1 and TRBJ2-7, the full variable domain is KAGVTQTPRYLIKTRGQQVTLSCSPISGHRSVSWYQQTPGQGLQFLFEYFSETQRNKGNFPGRFSGRQFSNSRSEMNVSTLELGDSALYLCASSLGITTGYEQYFGPGTRLTVT.

This chain links TRBV5-1 with TRBJ1-6, with D uncertain. V was clipped by 0 bases and J by 7 bases, with 14 bases between them. The CDR3 runs 16 residues. CDR1 SGHRS and CDR2 YFSETQ come from the germline V gene. CDR3 in DNA: TGCGCCAGCAGCTTGGGCCCGGGCGGGGAGAATTCACCCCTCCACTTT. This translates into CASSLGPGGENSPLHF.

The chain joins TRBV2 to TRBJ1-5, with a tentative D call TRBD1 (5 bases). V lost 7 bases and J lost 3, with 13 bases in between. The CDR3 consists of 14 residues. The V gene's germline CDR1 is SNHLY and CDR2 FYNNEI. CDR3 residues: CASNERQNNQPQHF. As DNA, the CDR3 is TGTGCCAGCAACGAAAGACAGAACAATCAGCCCCAGCATTTT.

The sample holds one count of this clone. The V and J genes are TRBV27 and TRBJ1-2; D is uncertain. Trimming cost V 3 bases and J 4 bases, with 12 bases left between them. Germline V gene data show CDR1 as MNHEY and CDR2 as SMNVEV (reference sequence). CDR3 length: 14 amino acids. This CDR3 is CASSFTFGGYGYTF. Written as DNA, the CDR3 is TGTGCCAGCAGTTTCACCTTTGGAGGCTATGGCTACACCTTC.

The chain recombines TRBV10-1 with TRBJ1-2, with D maybe TRBD1 (5 bases). Germline lookup yields CDR1 WNHNN and CDR2 SYGVQD (reference sequence). This CDR3 has 12 residues. Deletions cut 5 bases from V and 4 bases from J, with 8 bases between. Here the CDR3 reads CASSKDSYGYTF. The DNA of the CDR3 is TGCGCCAGCAGTAAAGACAGCTATGGCTACACCTTC.

This chain joins TRBV6-1 and TRBJ2-3; tentatively, D is TRBD2 (6 bases). This CDR3 is built from 14 residues. The V gene's germline CDR1 is MNHNS and CDR2 SASEGT. Trimming pared 2 bases from V and 2 bases from J, leaving 8 bases between. The CDR3 here is CASSERGDTDTQYF. For the CDR3, the DNA is TGTGCCAGCAGTGAACGCGGGGACACAGATACGCAGTATTTT.

This clone was seen a few times. The V and J genes are TRBV2 and TRBJ1-5, with a weak D call TRBD1 (6 bases). V was pared by 6 bases and J by 4 bases, with 19 bases between. The CDR3 is made up of 16 amino acids. Germline V lookup: CDR1 SNHLY, CDR2 FYNNEI. The CDR3 coding sequence is TGTGCCAGCAGAAAAGGGCAGGGGATACCGAATCAGCCCCAGCATTTT. It specifies CASRKGQGIPNQPQHF.

The rearrangement links TRBV7-2 to TRBJ1-1, with a possible D match to TRBD1 (6 bases). Germline CDR1 SGHTA, CDR2 FQGNSA. This CDR3 is 14 amino acids long. Between the trimmed V and J ends, which lost 5 bases and 1 base, there was a span of 11 bases. CDR3 loop: CASSKLQGNTEAFF. In DNA form, the CDR3 reads TGTGCCAGCAGCAAATTACAGGGGAACACTGAAGCTTTCTTT. Looking up the rest from reference TRBV7-2 and TRBJ1-1 gives the full variable domain: GAGVSQSPSNKVTEKGKDVELRCDPISGHTALYWYRQSLGQGLEFLIYFQGNSAPDKSGLPSDRFSAERTGGSVSTLTIQRTQQEDSAVYLCASSKLQGNTEAFFGQGTRLTVV.

V usage is TRBV27 and J usage is TRBJ2-5; TRBD1 matches 9 bases. J was trimmed by 4 bases and V by 5 bases; bases with no gene match: 5. Germline CDR1 reads MNHEY; CDR2 reads SMNVEV (reference sequence). This CDR3 region has 14 residues. This chain's CDR3 is CASSGGTGRETQYF. The CDR3 DNA sequence: TGTGCCAGCAGTGGGGGGACAGGGCGAGAGACCCAGTACTTC.